The sequence of this T cell receptor beta chain was determined in a study of T cell changes during pregnancy in multiple sclerosis. Sequencing used immunoSEQ multiplex PCR; TCRdb keeps in-frame clones, though not all of them. This table has about 53,000 clones, approximately 91% appearing once. CDR3 length: 15 residues. Looked up from germline, CDR1 is SGHVS and CDR2 is FNYEAQ. The V gene lost 1 base and the J gene lost 0 bases, with 9 bases spanning the gap. The TCR comes from a female donor with multiple sclerosis, enrolled in a pregnancy study. This specimen was CD4+ T cells from peripheral blood mononuclear cells, taken in the third trimester of pregnancy. The V and J genes are TRBV7-6 and TRBJ1-1; unclear D gene. CDR3 nucleotide sequence: TGTGCCAGCAGCTTAGATGGAGGGCTGAACACTGAAGCTTTCTTT. It codes for CASSLDGGLNTEAFF.